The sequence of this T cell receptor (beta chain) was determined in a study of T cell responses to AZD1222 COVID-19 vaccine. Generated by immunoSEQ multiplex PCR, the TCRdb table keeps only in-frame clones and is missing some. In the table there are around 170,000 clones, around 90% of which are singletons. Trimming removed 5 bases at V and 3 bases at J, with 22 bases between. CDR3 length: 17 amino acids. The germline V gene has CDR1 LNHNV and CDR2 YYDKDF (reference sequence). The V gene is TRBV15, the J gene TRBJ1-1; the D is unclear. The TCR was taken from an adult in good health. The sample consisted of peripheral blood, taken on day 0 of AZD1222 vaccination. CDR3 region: CATSGPRAGGGDTEAFF. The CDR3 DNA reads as TGTGCCACCAGCGGGCCTCGGGCGGGTGGTGGGGACACTGAAGCTTTCTTT.